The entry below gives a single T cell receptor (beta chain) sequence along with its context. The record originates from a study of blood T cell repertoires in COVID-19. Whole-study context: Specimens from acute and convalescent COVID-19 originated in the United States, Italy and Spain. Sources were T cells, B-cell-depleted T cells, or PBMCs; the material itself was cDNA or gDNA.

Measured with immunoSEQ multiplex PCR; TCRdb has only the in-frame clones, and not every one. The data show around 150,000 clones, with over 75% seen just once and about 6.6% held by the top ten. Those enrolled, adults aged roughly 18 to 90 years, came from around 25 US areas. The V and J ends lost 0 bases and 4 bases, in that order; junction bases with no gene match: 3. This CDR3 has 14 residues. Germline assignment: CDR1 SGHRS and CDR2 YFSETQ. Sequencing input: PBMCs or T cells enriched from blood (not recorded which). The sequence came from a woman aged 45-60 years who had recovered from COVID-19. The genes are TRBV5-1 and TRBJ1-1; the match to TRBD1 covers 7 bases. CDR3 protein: CASSLAQGGTEAFF. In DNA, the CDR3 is TGCGCCAGCAGCTTGGCTCAGGGGGGCACTGAAGCTTTCTTT.